This record covers a single T cell receptor beta chain. Its antigen is still unknown. This record belongs to a study of blood T cells in healthy people across ages. Study outcomes and limitations: Versus aged donors, long-lived donors had higher diversity and more naive CD4+ cells.

For the second PCR, which ran for about 7 to 11 cycles, a sample-barcoded 5' primer and a J-beta primer mix were used. TCRdb re-analysed the 5' RACE reads in MiXCR, keeping a single row per CDR3 protein. The table lists about 1.5 million distinct CDR3 sequences, about 45% of them singletons. Every sample yielded at least 7 million isolated PBMCs. Germline trimming cut 7 bases from V and 7 bases from J; bases unmatched to any gene: 9. The CDR3 has 14 residues. Input material: blood. The chain is built from TRBV12-3 or TRBV12-4 and TRBJ2-1; 8 bases fit TRBD2. The clonotype comes from a woman under 30 in good health. CDR3 sequence reads: CASTSREGRNEQFF. The CDR3 nucleotides are TGTGCCAGCACTAGTCGGGAGGGCCGGAATGAGCAGTTCTTC.